The 15 T cell receptor beta chains in this list originate from one sample, sequenced in a study of blood T cells in healthy people across ages. With a J-beta primer mix and a sample-barcoded 5' primer, a second PCR ran about 7 to 12 cycles. TCRdb reprocessed the 5' RACE reads via MiXCR and lists one record per CDR3 protein. The sample lists about 1,800,000 distinct CDR3 sequences, 28% occurring once. Sequencing used blood. The receptors stem from a woman in her twenties or thirties in good health.

The rearrangement links TRBV4-1 to TRBJ2-3; no clear D. This CDR3 comprises 15 residues. Trimming shortened V by 0 bases and J by 4 bases, and 11 bases separated the two germline ends. From germline, CDR1 is MGHRA and CDR2 YSYEKL. The CDR3 is CASSQDHEESDTQYF. The CDR3 DNA follows: TGCGCCAGCAGCCAAGACCATGAGGAATCAGATACGCAGTATTTT.

This clonotype occurred many times. The chain employs TRBV7-2 and TRBJ2-5, with D unclear. This CDR3 has 12 residues. The germline V gene encodes CDR1 SGHTA and CDR2 FQGNSA. With 5 bases removed from V and 5 bases from J, the gap between germline ends came to 9 bases. The CDR3 DNA reads as TGTGCCAGCAGCCAATGGGGTGAGACCCAGTACTTC. It codes for CASSQWGETQYF. The variable domain in full, with the rest retrieved from reference TRBV7-2 and TRBJ2-5, is GAGVSQSPSNKVTEKGKDVELRCDPISGHTALYWYRQSLGQGLEFLIYFQGNSAPDKSGLPSDRFSAERTGGSVSTLTIQRTQQEDSAVYLCASSQWGETQYFGPGTRLLVL.

The chain joins TRBV20-1 to TRBJ2-7, with TRBD2 matching 8 bases. Germline trimming cut 4 bases from V and 7 bases from J; bases unmatched to any gene: 12. The CDR3 has 14 residues. Germline V lookup: CDR1 DFQATT, CDR2 SNEGSKA (reference sequence). The CDR3 DNA follows: TGCAGTGCTAAGGGACCGGGAGGGCCTAATGAGCAGTACTTC. This sequence encodes CSAKGPGGPNEQYF.

This clonotype appeared many times. This chain uses TRBV11-2 with TRBJ2-1, with TRBD2 matching 12 bases. V was clipped by 1 base and J by 8 bases; unmatched bases: 3. In germline, CDR1 is SGHAT, CDR2 FQNNGV. CDR3 length equals 15 residues. The CDR3, as DNA: TGTGCCAGCAGCTTAGGGACTAGCGGGGTGGATGAGCAGTTCTTC. Its translation: CASSLGTSGVDEQFF.

In this sample, this clonotype turned up a few times. This chain uses TRBV12-3 or TRBV12-4 with TRBJ2-1; 12 bases fit TRBD2. The ends lost 6 bases at V and 6 bases at J; junction bases unmatched: 6. The CDR3 extends over 15 amino acids. CDR3 sequence reads: CASRTTSGGPNEQFF. CDR3 coding DNA: TGTGCCAGCAGGACCACTAGCGGGGGGCCCAATGAGCAGTTCTTC.

This clonotype appeared a few times. This chain joins TRBV5-1 and TRBJ2-1; 9 bases are a match to TRBD1. Germline V lookup: CDR1 SGHRS, CDR2 YFSETQ. The V gene end was trimmed by 3 bases and the J gene end by 7 bases; junction bases not matched to a gene: 5. There are 14 residues in the CDR3. The CDR3 loop is CASSWDRDANEQFF. The CDR3, as DNA: TGCGCCAGCAGCTGGGACAGGGATGCAAATGAGCAGTTCTTC.

This clonotype was seen only a few times. The chain uses TRBV24-1 and TRBJ2-7; D remains ambiguous. This CDR3 region has 14 residues. Germline values: CDR1 KGHDR, CDR2 SFDVKD. V dropped 0 bases and J dropped 6 bases, with 11 bases sitting between them. The CDR3 coding sequence is TGTGCCACCAGTGATTTGAGGTCGGGCTGCGAGCAGTACTTC. Amino acids: CATSDLRSGCEQYF.

In its sample, this clonotype was seen a few times. A much larger clonotype is one base distant, so this may be a read error. The rearrangement uses TRBV6-6 and TRBJ2-7, with 9 bases fitting TRBD1. CDR3 length: 16 amino acids. Germline loops: CDR1 MNHNY, CDR2 SVGAGI (reference sequence). The CDR3 sequence is CVSSYQDRGFRYEQYF. The CDR3 DNA sequence: TGTGTCAGCAGTTACCAGGACAGGGGCTTTCGCTACGAGCAGTACTTC.

The count of this clonotype is one. An end of the junction does not agree with germline; a read error may underlie this. The V gene is TRBV6-2 or TRBV6-3, the J gene TRBJ1-2; D unresolved. Germline V gene data show CDR1 as MNHEY and CDR2 as SVGEGT. The CDR3 spans 12 residues. The CDR3 is CASSYPLEGCTF. CDR3 coding DNA: TGTGCCAGCAGTTACCCCTTGGAGGGCTGCACCTTC.

This clonotype has a handful of counts. The junction shows a germline mismatch at one end, possibly a read error. The rearrangement links TRBV7-9 to TRBJ1-2, with 9 bases matching TRBD1. The length of the CDR3 is 16 residues. The germline CDR1 and CDR2 sequences are SEHNR and FQNEAQ (reference sequence). CDR3 nucleotide sequence: TGTGCCAGCAGCTCTTCTTCCGGGACAGGGAACTATGACTACACCTTC. Amino acid sequence: CASSSSSGTGNYDYTF.

The V gene is TRBV28, the J gene TRBJ1-4; 8 bases fit TRBD1. The junction had 8 bases not matched to a gene; V was cut back by 3 bases and J by 5 bases. Germline assignment: CDR1 MDHEN and CDR2 SYDVKM. The CDR3 contains 16 residues. The CDR3 sequence: CASSFDQGARNEKLFF. DNA for the CDR3: TGTGCCAGCAGTTTTGACCAGGGGGCGAGAAATGAAAAACTGTTTTTT.

The chain links TRBV20-1 to TRBJ1-4; D is undetermined. The CDR3 is 15 residues long. With 6 bases removed from V and 0 bases from J, the gap between germline ends came to 14 bases. Germline CDR1 is DFQATT and CDR2 is SNEGSKA (reference sequence). DNA of the CDR3: TGCAGTGCAACTCTCCCGGGAGCAACTAATGAAAAACTGTTTTTT. It yields the protein CSATLPGATNEKLFF.

This chain joins TRBV2 and TRBJ2-4; D not certain. This CDR3 comprises 14 residues. Trimming took 8 bases from V and 0 from J, leaving 11 bases between them. Germline lookup yields CDR1 SNHLY and CDR2 FYNNEI. The CDR3 DNA reads TGTGCCAGCGGGTCGAATCTAGCCAAAAACATTCAGTACTTC. Protein product: CASGSNLAKNIQYF. The full variable domain, in which reference TRBV2 and TRBJ2-4 provide the parts outside the CDR3, is EPEVTQTPSHQVTQMGQEVILRCVPISNHLYFYWYRQILGQKVEFLVSFYNNEISEKSEIFDDQFSVERPDGSNFTLKIRSTKLEDSAMYFCASGSNLAKNIQYFGAGTRLSVL.

The chain links TRBV3-1 to TRBJ2-1, with a weak D call TRBD2 (5 bases). Germline CDR1 LGHDT, CDR2 YNNKEL (reference sequence). The V and J ends lost 1 base and 8 bases respectively, with 12 bases between them. The CDR3 length is 14 residues. CDR3 DNA sequence: TGTGCCAGCAGCCAAGGCGTCCTAGCCTATGAGCAGTTCTTC. Amino acids: CASSQGVLAYEQFF.

J is TRBJ2-1 and V is TRBV20-1, with 10 positions matching TRBD2. The V segment lost 3 bases and the J segment 8 bases; nucleotides outside the gene matches: 10. The germline V gene has CDR1 DFQATT and CDR2 SNEGSKA (reference sequence). The CDR3 spans 15 residues. The CDR3 DNA reads TGCAGTGCTAGGACCCTAGCGGGAGTAAAATATGAGCAGTTCTTC. Encoded protein: CSARTLAGVKYEQFF.